The 9 T cell receptor beta chains reported below all come from one sample, sequenced in a study of CD8+CD57+ T cells in acquired aplastic anemia. Profiling that covered TCR beta VDJ and CDR3 relied on genomic DNA as its template. TCRdb re-analysed the reads in MiXCR, keeping a single row per CDR3 protein. This table has about 210,000 distinct CDR3 sequences, approximately 35% appearing once. The specimen sequenced was sorted CD4+, CD8+, or CD8+CD57+ T cells (not recorded which) from PBMCs. These receptors were taken from a human donor in good health, serving as a control.

The sample holds a few counts of this clonotype. The J gene is TRBJ2-3, the V gene TRBV6-4, with unresolved D. The CDR3 spans 14 residues. Looked up from germline, CDR1 is MRHNA and CDR2 is SNTAGT. Deletions cut 5 bases from V and 2 bases from J, with 11 bases between. CDR3 nucleotides: TGTGCCAGCAGTTCGTGGAGACCCACAGATACGCAGTATTTT. Translated, it gives CASSSWRPTDTQYF.

As for this clonotype: A junction boundary mismatches the germline segment, possibly from a read error. This chain joins TRBV15 and TRBJ1-1, with D unresolved. The V gene's germline CDR1 is LNHNV and CDR2 YYDKDF (reference sequence). The CDR3 has 15 residues. DNA for the CDR3: TGTGCCACCAGCAGGGAGAAGACGGTGAACACTGAAGCTCTCTTT. It is translated as CATSREKTVNTEALF. The full variable domain, rest sourced from reference TRBV15 and TRBJ1-1, is DAMVIQNPRYQVTQFGKPVTLSCSQTLNHNVMYWYQQKSSQAPKLLFHYYDKDFNNEADTPDNFQSRRPNTSFCFLDIRSPGLGDTAMYLCATSREKTVNTEALFGQGTRLTVV.

In its sample, this clonotype was seen many times. The chain links TRBV20-1 to TRBJ1-1, with 9 bases lining up with TRBD1. The CDR3 is 13 amino acids. After removal of 5 bases from V and 5 bases from J, the junction contained 6 bases not matched to a gene. Per germline, CDR1 DFQATT and CDR2 SNEGSKA (reference sequence). In nucleotides, the CDR3 is TGCAGTGCTCGCCGGGACAGGGAGACTGAAGCTTTCTTT. It specifies CSARRDRETEAFF.

This clonotype came up many times. V usage is TRBV19 and J usage is TRBJ1-2; D perhaps matches TRBD1 (6 bases). Germline CDR1 reads LNHDA; CDR2 reads SQIVND (reference sequence). The CDR3 loop spans 15 amino acids. Trimming took off 1 base at V and 0 bases at J, with 9 bases between the two ends. CDR3 DNA: TGTGCCAGTAGTATAGGGACAGTTCCTAACTATGGCTACACCTTC. Its protein is CASSIGTVPNYGYTF.

This clonotype was recorded many times. This sequence joins TRBV5-1 and TRBJ1-6; possible D gene TRBD1, 5 bases. The V gene's germline CDR1 is SGHRS and CDR2 YFSETQ. V was trimmed by 0 bases and J by 10 bases, leaving 11 bases between them. This CDR3 has 14 residues. CDR3 residues: CASSLAGFDSPLHF. The CDR3 DNA reads as TGCGCCAGCAGCTTGGCAGGGTTTGACTCACCCCTCCACTTT.

The chain uses TRBV10-3 and TRBJ1-1; a possible D gene is TRBD1 (6 bases). This CDR3 comprises 14 residues. V was trimmed by 5 bases and J by 4 bases, leaving 14 bases between them. Germline CDR1 reads ENHRY; CDR2 reads SYGVKD. CDR3 in amino acids: CAISRQAAGTEAFF. The CDR3, as DNA: TGTGCCATCAGTAGACAGGCGGCGGGCACTGAAGCTTTCTTT.

The sample holds many counts of this clonotype. This rearrangement joins TRBV12-3 or TRBV12-4 to TRBJ2-1; no clear D gene. The CDR3 loop spans 11 amino acids. V was shortened by 8 bases and J by 3 bases, with 5 bases between the two germline ends. CDR3 region: CASEYYNEQFF. In nucleotides, the CDR3 is TGTGCCAGCGAATACTACAATGAGCAGTTCTTC.

This rearrangement joins TRBV24-1 to TRBJ1-5; 7 bases align to TRBD1. V lost 7 bases to trimming and J lost 9 bases; unmatched junction nucleotides: 11. CDR1 KGHDR and CDR2 SFDVKD come from the germline V gene. This CDR3 has 14 amino acids. CDR3 region: CATRGTVDWRPQHF. The CDR3 DNA is TGTGCCACCAGGGGGACAGTAGATTGGAGGCCCCAGCATTTT.

DNA for the CDR3: TGTGCCAGCAGATCTCAGGGAACCTACGAGCAGTACTTC. Residues: CASRSQGTYEQYF. This chain links TRBV7-9 with TRBJ2-7; D is possibly TRBD1 (5 bases). Trimming left V 6 bases short and J 2 bases short, with 11 bases between. In germline, CDR1 is SEHNR, CDR2 FQNEAQ (reference sequence). The CDR3 runs to 13 residues.